Listed here is a single T cell receptor beta chain. Its antigen has not been determined. No clone much larger than this one lies a single base away; base qualities are absent. This sample is part of a study of cytomegalovirus exposure and HLA in healthy donors (dated by TCRdb to 2017 to 2019). Study-level background: In an earlier analysis of roughly 590 of the donors, roughly 300 Gb of sequence data and 100 million or so unique TCR beta sequences from 150 million to 200 million T cells were reported. An earlier analysis of around 580 of the donors used high-throughput TCR beta sequencing to judge whether each TCR beta V gene segment behaved as functional or pseudogenic. To predict cytomegalovirus infection status, the study combined high-throughput TCR immunosequencing, statistical association of individual TCRs with disease status, and machine learning. Using immunosequencing, the study profiled T cell repertoires from approximately 700 subjects and related those repertoires to cytomegalovirus serostatus. On average, around 200,000 unique TCR beta nucleotide sequences were sequenced per donor among 398 genotyped donors of the cohort, with roughly 18% of those sequences being non-productive. Of the 300 to 500 genotyped donors, approximately 80% were placed in the genetic ancestry cluster associated with self-reported Caucasian donors. HLA typing included class I and class II loci at four-digit resolution. In a later analysis, previously published TCR beta repertoires from 666 donors were re-analyzed and high-resolution HLA genotyping was added so that TCR occurrence patterns could be studied. Every discovery cohort repertoire had been produced on one sequencing platform. An early release that covered roughly 600 HLA-typed donors contained around 330 gigabases of sequencing data and about 84 million unique TCR sequences. Rather than using new phenotypic data, the later analysis identified candidate immune exposures from TCR beta sequences and from how often those sequences occurred across donors. The study aimed to test whether cataloging public T cell receptors could reveal signatures of past pathogen exposure. Typing coverage varied by locus: about 620-640 donors for A, B, C, DRB1 and DQB1; more than 500 for DQA1; 600 to 610 for DPA1; around 490 for DPB1. A later genetic analysis took genome-wide SNP genotypes for about 55% of the 666 donors and used that subset as a discovery cohort. Donor age, sex, ethnicity and CMV serostatus were compiled alongside the repertoire data. Besides the first cohort of approximately 710 subjects, a separate validation cohort made up of 90 to 150 different subjects was used. Roughly 5 DR-DQ haplotypes were treated as single units for association and clustering because of strong linkage in the cohort.

The method was the immunoSEQ multiplex PCR assay. For the multiplex PCR, a mixture combining 60 forward primers for TCR Vbeta segments and 13 reverse primers for TCR Jbeta segments was used. The CDR3 region of rearranged TCR beta genes was amplified from genomic DNA with a multiplex PCR assay. The amplified TCR beta libraries were sequenced on the Illumina HiSeq System as 87-base-pair reads. The authors' analysis ran thus. A later analysis counted about 82 million unique TCR beta chains across the 640 or so repertoires, and approximately 11 million of these chains were shared by at least two donors. A nearest-neighbor algorithm error-corrected the raw reads and collapsed the reads into unique sequences, merging closely related sequences to remove PCR and sequencing errors. To assign V, D and J gene segments, CDR3 sequences were aligned to IMGT reference sequences. For a sequence to be retained, at least a six-nucleotide match to both a V gene segment and a J gene segment was required. Rearrangements were called productive when the CDR3 lacked stop codons and stayed in frame with V and J; all others were non-productive. Following IMGT convention, CDR3 was defined as the stretch from the second conserved V-encoded cysteine to the conserved J-encoded phenylalanine. Sequences without an unambiguous match to a single V gene segment were excluded from the earlier analysis of several hundred of the donors. An earlier analysis of several hundred of the donors classified V segments as functional when productive rearrangements were above 56.7% and as segregating when the standard deviation between donors was above 5%. A statistical classification framework was developed to diagnose cytomegalovirus status using the catalog of TCR beta chain sequences. A later analysis assigned V and J genes by comparing TCR nucleotide sequences with IMGT/GENE-DB human TR gene sequences. Using the TCRdist pipeline, a later analysis assigned CDR3 sequences along with most-parsimonious VDJ recombination scenarios. In a later analysis, each TCR beta chain was defined by its CDR3 amino acid sequence together with its V-gene family, and reads lacking a unique V-gene family were excluded. As a way to deal with suspected cross-contamination and a sequencing artifact, a later analysis dropped nearly 600 nucleotide sequences that were highly shared and had low generation probability. For each public chain, a later analysis derived a clonal expansion index from normalized ranks of inferred template counts within each repertoire. In a later analysis, generation probabilities were computed with a VDJ recombination model fitted to out-of-frame rearrangements, and the resulting probabilities were checked against IGoR. Hypergeometric tests were used in a later analysis to score TCR-TCR, TCR-HLA and TCR-CMV co-occurrence, with a repertoire-size bias correction applied to the TCR pairs. False discovery rates were estimated in a later analysis by permuting HLA or CMV assignments 20 times. In a later analysis, co-occurring TCRs were grouped using DBSCAN, and TCRdist sequence similarity was added for clustering within HLA-allele-positive subsets. Repertoires with fewer than 30,000 or more than 120,000 public chains, plus five repertoires with anomalous nucleotide sharing, were excluded from co-occurrence clustering. Imported from immuneACCESS, the table was reduced by TCRdb to in-frame sequences with V and J called. These copies leave out some clones; in studies compared against another copy, an unresolved V gene accounts for under half, and the cause of the remainder is not known. V and J calls and clone size are as listed in that table; D and trimming were resolved from the DNA. Within this sample are around 160,000 clones, with roughly 65% of them counted one time only. The ten biggest clones cover approximately 5% of the sample.

In total, around 600 healthy bone marrow donors made up the cohort. All cohort members were sampled while nominally healthy, although unrecorded immune exposures were likely present. The donor was CMV seropositive and was included in the group of 300 or so seropositive cohort members. A peripheral blood sample was collected from each donor, and TCR beta sequencing was performed on peripheral blood mononuclear cells. The Qiagen DNeasy Blood Extraction Kit was used to extract genomic DNA from the blood cell samples. What the authors observed across the whole study: Correlated functional status among segregating V segments might reflect linkage disequilibrium, but an unknown experimental factor could not be ruled out. Most TCR sequences were observed very rarely across donors, whereas some public TCRs were present in many individuals. In vitro tests confirmed that three of the cytomegalovirus-associated TCR beta chains recognize cytomegalovirus antigens. Immune exposure information for the cohort was limited to CMV serostatus. Because some donors lacked HLA typing at each locus, the association tests relied only on the typed subset. Strong co-occurrence of HLA alleles, especially DR and DQ, made assigning TCR associations to individual alleles difficult. At a false discovery rate of 0.05, a later analysis linked some 17,000 TCR beta sequences to specific HLA alleles. According to the authors, the approach could potentially be generalized to other disease states and immunological phenotypes. Because counts were too low, around 17 rarely observed V segments, including chromosome 9 orphons, were left out of the earlier analysis of 587 of the donors. In an earlier analysis of more than 450 of the donors, most TCR beta V segments were observed in productive rearrangements about 90% or about 30% of the time, broadly matching IMGT annotations. A later analysis found that TCR association rates varied across HLA loci, with DRB1 alleles showing the most associated TCRs and HLA-C alleles the fewest. In this cohort, only TCR beta chains were sequenced, and detectable features were limited by the absence of alpha or paired-chain data. In a later genetic analysis, a missense DCLRE1C variant was associated with V-gene and J-gene trimming of TCR beta chains, and the association was replicated in an independent cohort. A further reported finding was that TCR beta sequences accurately predicted the HLA-A and HLA-B alleles for most subjects in the first cohort. In the study, around 150 TCR beta chains were listed as associated with cytomegalovirus. A group of highly shared sequence variants was considered likely to be a technical artifact of the sequencing pipeline. According to a later analysis, most CMV-associated TCR beta chains appeared to be HLA-restricted, and the HLA associations seemed to be driven largely by CMV exposure. In a later analysis, HLA-associated TCR beta chains were found to be more clonally expanded and to have lower generation probabilities than equally common non-associated chains. Cytomegalovirus status was reported to be diagnosed by the classifier with high specificity and sensitivity in both the original and validation cohorts. According to a later genetic analysis, donors in an Asian-associated ancestry cluster had fewer N-insertions in productive TCRs than the roughly 700-donor mean. Presence/absence analyses assumed roughly uniform sequencing depth across donors, an assumption that may not hold. Several of the top co-occurrence clusters appeared to be linked to parvovirus B19, influenza, CMV and Epstein-Barr virus, according to a later analysis.

Material: PBMCs. The TCR was taken from a man between 18 and 29 years old in good health and CMV-seropositive.

The CDR3 loop reads CASSGGYGGTPQHF. The nucleotides are TGTGCCAGCAGCGGGGGCTACGGGGGGACGCCCCAGCATTTT. The chain was built from TRBV9 and TRBJ1-5; TRBD1 could be the D gene, as 5 bases match. The CDR3 spans 14 residues, from the cysteine through the phenylalanine. Of the read, only the CDR3 DNA is kept; its 42 bases are in frame from base 1. The CDR1 and CDR2 encoded by the germline V gene are SGDLS and YYNGEE. V lost 3 bases and J lost 9 bases; the stretch between them is 16 bases long.